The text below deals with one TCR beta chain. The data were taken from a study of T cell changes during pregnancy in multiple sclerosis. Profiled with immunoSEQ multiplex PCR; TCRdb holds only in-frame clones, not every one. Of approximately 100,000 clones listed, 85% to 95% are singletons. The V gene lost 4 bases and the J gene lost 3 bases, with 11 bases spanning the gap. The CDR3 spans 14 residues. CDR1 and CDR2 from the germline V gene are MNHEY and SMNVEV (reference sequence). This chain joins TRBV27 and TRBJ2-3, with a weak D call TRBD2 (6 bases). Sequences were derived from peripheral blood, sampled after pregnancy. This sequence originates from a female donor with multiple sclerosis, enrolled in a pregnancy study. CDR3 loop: CASSWGEKTDTQYF. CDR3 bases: TGTGCCAGCAGTTGGGGGGAGAAGACAGATACGCAGTATTTT.